Below, 10 T cell receptor beta chains from the same sample are listed, as sequenced in a study of cytotoxic CD8 clonotypes in ibrutinib-treated CLL. Method: immunoSEQ multiplex PCR; TCRdb's copy keeps in-frame clones and lacks some. The sample carries about 160,000 clones, roughly 77% recorded once. The source was PBMCs, collected after 12 months of ibrutinib treatment. These TCRs come from a human donor with chronic lymphocytic leukemia.

V is TRBV18 and J is TRBJ2-7; D assignment may be TRBD1 or TRBD2 (6 bases each). This CDR3 is 14 amino acids long. Germline CDR1 reads KGHSH; CDR2 reads LQKENI. V was trimmed by 3 bases and J by 4 bases, leaving 13 bases between them. The CDR3 nucleotides are TGTGCCAGCTCACCCGTGGAGGGGGTTTACGAGCAGTACTTC. Translated, it gives CASSPVEGVYEQYF.

This clone was seen many times. The same CDR3 can be traced to other DNA sequences in this sample. This sequence joins TRBV28 and TRBJ1-4; D ambiguous. V lost 3 bases and J lost 8, with 4 bases in between. The CDR3 covers 11 residues. Germline V gene lookup returns CDR1 MDHEN and CDR2 SYDVKM. CDR3 amino acids: CASSLREKLFF. The CDR3 DNA follows: TGTGCCAGCAGTTTGAGAGAAAAACTGTTTTTT. The complete variable domain, with remaining parts taken from reference TRBV28 and TRBJ1-4, reads DVKVTQSSRYLVKRTGEKVFLECVQDMDHENMFWYRQDPGLGLRLIYFSYDVKMKEKGDIPEGYSVSREKKERFSLILESASTNQTSMYLCASSLREKLFFGSGTQLSVL.

This CDR3 is CASSWDRLSSYNEQFF. CDR3 DNA: TGTGCCAGCAGCTGGGACAGGCTAAGCTCCTACAATGAGCAGTTCTTC. The rearrangement uses TRBV7-3 and TRBJ2-1, with 8 bases that match TRBD1. Germline V gene lookup returns CDR1 SGHTA and CDR2 FQGTGA. The V segment lost 4 bases and the J segment 0 bases; nucleotides outside the gene matches: 5. This CDR3 contains 16 residues.

This clone was seen just once. J is TRBJ2-1 and V is TRBV13; maybe TRBD2 (6 bases). The CDR3 consists of 14 residues. The V end lost 6 bases, the J end lost 14 bases, and 23 bases lay between the germline ends. Germline V lookup: CDR1 PRHDT, CDR2 FYEKMQ (reference sequence). The CDR3 reads CASSASRDSRRKFF. In nucleotides, the CDR3 is TGTGCCAGCAGTGCGTCACGGGACTCCCGGCGTAAGTTCTTC.

The V call is TRBV28, the J call TRBJ1-2; D remains unclear. The CDR3 is made up of 14 amino acids. V dropped 7 bases and J dropped 8 bases, with 20 bases sitting between them. CDR1 MDHEN and CDR2 SYDVKM come from the germline V gene. The CDR3 region is CASTSPGLQGGYTF. The DNA for the CDR3 is TGTGCCAGCACATCCCCCGGCCTCCAAGGGGGCTACACCTTC.

The chain uses TRBV5-1 and TRBJ1-3; TRBD1 aligns across 7 bases. The V segment lost 0 bases and the J segment 0 bases; nucleotides outside the gene matches: 3. Germline CDR1 and CDR2: SGHRS and YFSETQ. The length of the CDR3 is 16 residues. The CDR3 nucleotides read TGCGCCAGCAGCTTGGGATCAGGGGGCTCTGGAAACACCATATATTTT. Translation gives CASSLGSGGSGNTIYF.

This clone has just a few counts. V is TRBV18 and J is TRBJ1-4, with a tentative D call TRBD1 (5 bases). The germline CDR1 and CDR2 sequences are KGHSH and LQKENI. The CDR3 covers 15 residues. Trimming pared 3 bases from V and 2 bases from J, leaving 10 bases between. In DNA, the CDR3 is TGTGCCAGCTCACCCCAGGGAGGCACTAATGAAAAACTGTTTTTT. This codes for CASSPQGGTNEKLFF.

The gene calls are TRBV7-2 and TRBJ2-1; 8 bases agree with TRBD1. V lost 2 bases to trimming and J lost 3 bases; unmatched junction nucleotides: 6. This CDR3 is built from 16 residues. Germline lookup yields CDR1 SGHTA and CDR2 FQGNSA. The CDR3 loop reads CASSLNGQGGYNEQFF. As DNA, the CDR3 is TGTGCCAGCAGCTTAAACGGACAGGGAGGCTACAATGAGCAGTTCTTC.

The chain links TRBV29-1 to TRBJ2-1, with D maybe TRBD2 (6 bases). The V gene's germline CDR1 is SQVTM and CDR2 ANQGSEA. V lost 3 bases and J 0 bases, leaving 12 bases between the germline ends. The CDR3 is 15 residues long. DNA for the CDR3: TGCAGCGTTGAGGTTGGGGGGTACTCCTACAATGAGCAGTTCTTC. Amino acid sequence: CSVEVGGYSYNEQFF.

This chain joins TRBV5-1 and TRBJ2-1, with 7 bases aligning to TRBD1. Germline V gives CDR1 SGHRS, CDR2 YFSETQ. This CDR3 is 14 amino acids long. With V trimmed by 3 bases and J by 5 bases, 5 bases remained unmatched. CDR3 region: CASSWTGWNNEQFF. The DNA of the CDR3 is TGCGCCAGCAGCTGGACAGGATGGAACAATGAGCAGTTCTTC.